The next 23 T cell receptor beta chains were all read from a single sample in a study of T cell responses to AZD1222 COVID-19 vaccine. Profiled with immunoSEQ multiplex PCR; TCRdb holds only in-frame clones, not every one. The sample includes approximately 140,000 clones, more than 85% of them seen just once. The sequences come from peripheral blood, collected on day 0 of AZD1222 vaccination. Source of these receptors: an adult in good health.

The genes are TRBV6-1 and TRBJ2-5; TRBD2 aligns across 9 bases. The CDR3 is 15 amino acids. Trimming cost V 3 bases and J 5 bases; bases outside gene matches: 7. Per the germline V gene, CDR1 is MNHNS and CDR2 is SASEGT. The DNA of the CDR3 is TGTGCCAGCAGTGACAGCGGGAGGCGGTGGGAGACCCAGTACTTC. The encoded protein is CASSDSGRRWETQYF.

This clone was observed a few times. V usage is TRBV6-5 and J usage is TRBJ1-2; tentatively, D is TRBD1 (5 bases). The CDR3 covers 14 residues. Germline CDR1 reads MNHEY; CDR2 reads SVGAGI. Trimming removed 7 bases from V and 7 bases from J, with 19 bases in between. The CDR3 nucleotides are TGTGCCAGCAACCCTACTGGGGGGGTCGCTGGCTACACCTTC. It is translated as CASNPTGGVAGYTF.

The gene calls are TRBV27 and TRBJ2-1; 9 positions match TRBD2. The germline V gene encodes CDR1 MNHEY and CDR2 SMNVEV (reference sequence). Germline trimming cut 3 bases from V and 5 bases from J; bases unmatched to any gene: 2. CDR3 length: 14 amino acids. As DNA, the CDR3 is TGTGCCAGCAGTTTTAGCGGGGGACACAATGAGCAGTTCTTC. Protein product: CASSFSGGHNEQFF.

J is TRBJ2-7 and V is TRBV29-1; 7 bases map to TRBD1. Trimming cost V 6 bases and J 2 bases; bases outside gene matches: 4. The CDR3 contains 12 residues. CDR1 and CDR2 from the germline V gene are SQVTM and ANQGSEA. CDR3 loop: CSVADRAYEQYF. The DNA of the CDR3 is TGCAGCGTAGCCGACAGGGCCTACGAGCAGTACTTC.

The chain has TRBV6-4 and TRBJ1-2, with TRBD1 matching 7 bases. Trimming cost V 0 bases and J 4 bases; bases outside gene matches: 8. Germline loops: CDR1 MRHNA, CDR2 SNTAGT. CDR3 length: 16 residues. The CDR3 coding sequence is TGTGCCAGCAGTGACTCTCCGGGACAGACGGTCTATGGCTACACCTTC. Translated, it gives CASSDSPGQTVYGYTF.

The chain couples TRBV4-3 to TRBJ2-3; no firm D call. With 1 base removed from V and 8 bases from J, the gap between germline ends came to 16 bases. The CDR3 is made up of 15 amino acids. CDR1 LGHNA and CDR2 YSLEER come from the germline V gene. This chain's CDR3 is CASSQVERLRSTQYF. CDR3 in DNA: TGCGCCAGCAGCCAAGTTGAACGACTGAGGTCTACGCAGTATTTT.

V gene TRBV4-1 combines with J gene TRBJ1-2; D perhaps matches TRBD1 (5 bases). Germline CDR1 reads MGHRA; CDR2 reads YSYEKL. This CDR3 spans 19 amino acids. Trimming removed 4 bases from V and 5 bases from J, with 29 bases in between. The CDR3 sequence: CASSRTERDSTFRGYGYTF. CDR3 DNA: TGCGCCAGCAGCCGCACAGAAAGAGACTCAACCTTCCGGGGGTATGGCTACACCTTC.

The chain links TRBV6-5 to TRBJ2-2; weak D call: TRBD2 (6 bases). V was clipped by 6 bases and J by 5 bases, with 10 bases between them. Per the germline V gene, CDR1 is MNHEY and CDR2 is SVGAGI. The CDR3 runs 13 residues. This CDR3 reads CASRYSGTGELFF. The CDR3 DNA sequence: TGTGCCAGCAGATACAGCGGGACCGGGGAGCTGTTTTTT.

The chain combines TRBV7-2 with TRBJ2-7; D possibly corresponds to TRBD1 (6 bases). The V end lost 4 bases, the J end lost 2 bases, and 12 bases lay between the germline ends. There are 14 residues in the CDR3. Germline loops: CDR1 SGHTA, CDR2 FQGNSA. DNA for the CDR3: TGTGCCAGCAGCTGGACCCGGGACACCTACGAGCAGTACTTC. This gives the protein CASSWTRDTYEQYF.

J is TRBJ1-6 and V is TRBV21-1; the table calls TRBD1, which could not be checked here. TRBV21-1 is a pseudogene segment. The CDR3 spans 12 residues. The CDR3 sequence is CVGRGYNSPLHF. For the CDR3, the DNA is TGTGTGGGCAGGGGTTATAATTCACCCCTCCACTTT.

The rearrangement joins TRBV5-6 to TRBJ1-2; TRBD1 matches 7 bases. V shed 4 bases and J 4 bases; nucleotides not matched to a gene: 7. The CDR3 length is 14 residues. Germline CDR1 and CDR2: SGHDT and YYEEEE. This chain's CDR3 is CASSLLTGSYGYTF. CDR3 in DNA: TGTGCCAGCAGCCTATTGACAGGGAGCTATGGCTACACCTTC.

This chain uses TRBV2 with TRBJ2-3; TRBD2 aligns across 9 bases. With 5 bases clipped from V and 3 bases from J, the junction kept 6 bases outside the gene matches. The CDR3 is made up of 15 amino acids. Germline values: CDR1 SNHLY, CDR2 FYNNEI. This CDR3 is CASSTLAGETDTQYF. The CDR3 nucleotides are TGTGCCAGCAGTACATTAGCGGGAGAGACAGATACGCAGTATTTT.

The chain combines TRBV5-6 with TRBJ1-2; unclear D gene. CDR1 is SGHDT and CDR2 is YYEEEE in the germline V gene. The CDR3 length is 14 residues. Trimming cost V 0 bases and J 7 bases, with 13 bases left between them. In DNA form, the CDR3 reads TGTGCCAGCAGCTTGGGCTATATGGTGGGTGGCTACACCTTC. Protein: CASSLGYMVGGYTF.

This rearrangement joins TRBV6-5 to TRBJ2-1, with D hard to call. The length of the CDR3 is 14 residues. Germline CDR1 and CDR2: MNHEY and SVGAGI. The V end lost 4 bases, the J end lost 5 bases, and 12 bases lay between the germline ends. As DNA, the CDR3 is TGTGCCAGCAGTTCTAGATGGCCGAACAATGAGCAGTTCTTC. Its translation is CASSSRWPNNEQFF.

The rearrangement uses TRBV6-4 and TRBJ2-3; the D is unclear. Germline lookup yields CDR1 MRHNA and CDR2 SNTAGT. Trimming removed 6 bases from V and 5 bases from J, with 27 bases in between. This CDR3 region has 18 residues. CDR3 protein: CASSPFVTDSSAVDTQYF. CDR3 nucleotides: TGTGCCAGCAGCCCCTTCGTGACCGATTCATCGGCAGTAGATACGCAGTATTTT.

The chain uses TRBV27 and TRBJ1-1, with D maybe TRBD1 (6 bases). This CDR3 is built from 12 residues. Trimming took 3 bases from V and 10 from J, leaving 12 bases between them. Looked up from germline, CDR1 is MNHEY and CDR2 is SMNVEV (reference sequence). The CDR3, as DNA: TGTGCCAGCAGTTTCCTACAGGGCCCAGCTTTCTTT. It translates to CASSFLQGPAFF.

This chain connects TRBV6-2 or TRBV6-3 to TRBJ2-6; D call uncertain. Germline V gene sequence: CDR1 MNHEY, CDR2 SVGEGT. Deletions cut 4 bases from V and 1 base from J, with 8 bases between. CDR3 size: 15 residues. CDR3: CASSWSLSGANVLTF. The CDR3 DNA is TGTGCCAGCAGTTGGTCCTTATCTGGGGCCAACGTCCTGACTTTC.

This clone was detected only a few times. The chain has TRBV3-1 (or the pseudogene TRBV3-2) and TRBJ1-6, with 8 bases aligning to TRBD1. Germline CDR1 is LGHDT and CDR2 is YNNKEL (reference sequence). The CDR3 has 16 residues. The V gene end was trimmed by 3 bases and the J gene end by 2 bases; junction bases not matched to a gene: 3. DNA for the CDR3: TGTGCCAGCAGCCAGGGACAGGTCGCCTATAATTCACCCCTCCACTTT. Amino acid sequence: CASSQGQVAYNSPLHF.

The chain employs TRBV7-6 and TRBJ2-1; 7 bases are a match to TRBD2. CDR3 length equals 13 residues. V lost 8 bases to trimming and J lost 9 bases; unmatched junction nucleotides: 10. Germline V gene sequence: CDR1 SGHVS, CDR2 FNYEAQ. CDR3 nucleotide sequence: TGTGCCAGCGCCCAAGCGGGAAGGGTTGAGCAGTTCTTC. The encoded protein is CASAQAGRVEQFF.

The CDR3 is CASSMGTGSNQPQHF. The DNA for the CDR3 is TGTGCCAGTAGTATGGGGACAGGGAGCAATCAGCCCCAGCATTTT. V gene TRBV19 combines with J gene TRBJ1-5; 9 bases fit TRBD1. With 3 bases clipped from V and 1 base from J, the junction kept 1 base outside the gene matches. There are 15 residues in the CDR3. Germline V gene data show CDR1 as LNHDA and CDR2 as SQIVND (reference sequence).

The V call is TRBV19, the J call TRBJ1-2, with D perhaps TRBD1 (6 bases). V was clipped by 7 bases and J by 8 bases, with 17 bases between them. Germline lookup yields CDR1 LNHDA and CDR2 SQIVND (reference sequence). The CDR3 is 13 residues long. CDR3 coding DNA: TGTGCCAGTACCGGTGGGGGGCTGGAGGGCTACACCTTC. As protein: CASTGGGLEGYTF. The full variable domain, in which reference TRBV19 and TRBJ1-2 provide the parts outside the CDR3, is DGGITQSPKYLFRKEGQNVTLSCEQNLNHDAMYWYRQDPGQGLRLIYYSQIVNDFQKGDIAEGYSVSREKKESFPLTVTSAQKNPTAFYLCASTGGGLEGYTFGSGTRLTVV.

The chain combines TRBV5-1 with TRBJ2-2, with D uncertain. This CDR3 comprises 13 residues. V lost 3 bases, J lost 7 bases, and 10 bases lay in between. CDR1 and CDR2 from the germline V gene are SGHRS and YFSETQ. The CDR3 here is CASSSSRDGELFF. The DNA of the CDR3 is TGCGCCAGCAGCTCCAGTAGGGACGGGGAGCTGTTTTTT.

The chain has TRBV2 and TRBJ2-3, with D uncertain. Germline V gives CDR1 SNHLY, CDR2 FYNNEI. V was shortened by 6 bases and J by 2 bases, with 3 bases between the two germline ends. The length of the CDR3 is 11 residues. CDR3 bases: TGTGCCAGCAGGGTCACAGATACGCAGTATTTT. This sequence encodes CASRVTDTQYF.